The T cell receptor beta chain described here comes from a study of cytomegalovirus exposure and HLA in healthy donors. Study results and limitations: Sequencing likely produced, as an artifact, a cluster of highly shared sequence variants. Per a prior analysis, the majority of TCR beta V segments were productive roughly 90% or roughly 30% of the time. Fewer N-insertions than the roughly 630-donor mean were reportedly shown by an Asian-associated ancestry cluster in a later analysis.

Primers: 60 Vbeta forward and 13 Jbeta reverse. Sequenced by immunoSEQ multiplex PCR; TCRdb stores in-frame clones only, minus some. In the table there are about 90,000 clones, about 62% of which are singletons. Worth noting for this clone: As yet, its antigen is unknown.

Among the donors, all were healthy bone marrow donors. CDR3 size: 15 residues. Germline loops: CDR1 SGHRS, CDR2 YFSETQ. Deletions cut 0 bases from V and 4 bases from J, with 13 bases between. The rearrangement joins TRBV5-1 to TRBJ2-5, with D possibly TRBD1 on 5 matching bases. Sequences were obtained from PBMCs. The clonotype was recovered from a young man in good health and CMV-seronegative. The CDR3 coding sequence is TGCGCCAGCAGCTTGGACAGGCCCAGGGCAGAGACCCAGTACTTC. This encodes CASSLDRPRAETQYF.